The 29 T cell receptor beta chains below were found in one sample sequenced in a study of shared clonotypes between healthy human individuals. Method: immunoSEQ multiplex PCR; TCRdb's copy keeps in-frame clones and lacks some. The table includes 1,500,000 or so clones, around 95% detected once. Material for sequencing was naive CD4+ T cells sorted from blood. The subset: CD45RA+ positively selected. These receptor sequences come from a man younger than 45 in good health.

This clone was recorded only once. CDR3 sequence reads: CASSLGLGRKSSYEQYF. The CDR3 DNA follows: TGCGCCAGCAGCTTGGGACTCGGACGGAAGAGCTCCTACGAGCAGTACTTC. The chain joins TRBV5-1 to TRBJ2-7; D gene ambiguous. In germline, CDR1 is SGHRS, CDR2 YFSETQ. This CDR3 contains 17 residues. Trimming removed 0 bases from V and 0 bases from J, with 16 bases in between.

This clone came up once. The rearrangement links TRBV5-4 to TRBJ2-3; tentative D call: TRBD2 (6 bases). Germline-derived CDR1 and CDR2 are SGHNT and YYREEE (reference sequence). V was pared by 4 bases and J by 0 bases, with 15 bases between. The CDR3 covers 16 residues. The CDR3 protein is CASSITPGLSTDTQYF. For the CDR3, the DNA is TGTGCCAGCAGCATTACACCGGGACTTAGCACAGATACGCAGTATTTT.

This clone came up once. The chain employs TRBV7-8 and TRBJ2-1; D is ambiguous. Germline V gene sequence: CDR1 SGHVS, CDR2 FQNEAQ. Trimming removed 5 bases from V and 10 bases from J, with 12 bases in between. The length of the CDR3 is 12 residues. The CDR3 sequence is CASSPDMGEQFF. CDR3 coding DNA: TGTGCCAGCAGCCCAGACATGGGCGAGCAGTTCTTC.

As to this clone: The same CDR3 can be traced to other DNA sequences in this sample. The rearrangement links TRBV5-1 to TRBJ2-5, with D perhaps matching TRBD2 (6 bases). This CDR3 is built from 14 residues. V lost 4 bases and J 0 bases, leaving 10 bases between the germline ends. Germline CDR1 SGHRS, CDR2 YFSETQ. The CDR3 spells CASSPGDYQETQYF. DNA for the CDR3: TGCGCCAGCAGCCCGGGGGACTACCAAGAGACCCAGTACTTC.

The count of this clone is one. J is TRBJ2-3 and V is TRBV9, with D perhaps matching TRBD1 or TRBD2 (8 bases each). V dropped 3 bases and J dropped 2 bases, with 34 bases sitting between them. The CDR3 contains 22 residues. The germline V gene has CDR1 SGDLS and CDR2 YYNGEE. The CDR3 nucleotides are TGTGCCAGCAGCGCCCTCTCGAACGACAGGGGACTAGTTCGGGTTTTCACAGATACGCAGTATTTT. It yields the protein CASSALSNDRGLVRVFTDTQYF.

This clone was counted once. The same CDR3 is also encoded by other DNA sequences in this sample. V usage is TRBV7-2 and J usage is TRBJ2-7; D gene uncertain. Trimming shortened V by 2 bases and J by 5 bases, and 7 bases separated the two germline ends. CDR1 is SGHTA, CDR2 FQGNSA, per germline. The CDR3 covers 12 residues. CDR3 nucleotide sequence: TGTGCCAGCAGCTTAAGAAGGAACGAGCAGTACTTC. Its translation: CASSLRRNEQYF.

This chain connects TRBV2 to TRBJ1-2, with D uncertain. The CDR3 sequence is 11 residues long. The V gene lost 5 bases and the J gene lost 8 bases, with 9 bases spanning the gap. Germline-derived CDR1 and CDR2 are SNHLY and FYNNEI. The CDR3 sequence is CASSYAGGYTF. CDR3 in DNA: TGTGCCAGCAGTTACGCGGGGGGCTACACCTTC.

The rearrangement uses TRBV6-1 and TRBJ2-1; D remains ambiguous. V was trimmed by 7 bases and J by 0 bases, leaving 13 bases between them. The germline gives CDR1 MNHNS, CDR2 SASEGT. The CDR3 is 15 amino acids. The CDR3, as DNA: TGTGCCAGCAAGGTCAGGATTAGCTCCTACAATGAGCAGTTCTTC. Its translation is CASKVRISSYNEQFF.

The V and J genes are TRBV15 and TRBJ2-7; D remains unclear. V dropped 1 base and J dropped 4 bases, with 14 bases sitting between them. Germline-derived CDR1 and CDR2 are LNHNV and YYDKDF (reference sequence). This CDR3 comprises 15 residues. DNA for the CDR3: TGTGCCACCAGCAGAGCGACGGCAGGAAGGTACGAGCAGTACTTC. Its protein product is CATSRATAGRYEQYF.

V is TRBV29-1 and J is TRBJ2-5, with D possibly matching TRBD2 (5 bases). Germline V lookup: CDR1 SQVTM, CDR2 ANQGSEA. This CDR3 has 12 residues. V lost 8 bases and J 5 bases, leaving 15 bases between the germline ends. The CDR3 DNA is TGCAGCATACGGGATCTAGTGGAGACCCAGTACTTC. It specifies CSIRDLVETQYF.

The chain carries TRBV5-4 and TRBJ2-1; 7 bases map to TRBD1. Germline V gene sequence: CDR1 SGHNT, CDR2 YYREEE (reference sequence). V was pared by 4 bases and J by 7 bases, with 14 bases of the junction left unmatched. The CDR3 spans 16 residues. The CDR3 region has the DNA TGTGCCAGCAGCCTGCCCGACAGGGTGGTCCGTAATGAGCAGTTCTTC. Translated, it gives CASSLPDRVVRNEQFF.

This chain links TRBV19 with TRBJ1-1, with 10 bases lining up with TRBD1. This CDR3 has 16 residues. V lost 5 bases and J lost 4; bases outside the gene matches: 10. From germline, CDR1 is LNHDA and CDR2 SQIVND (reference sequence). The CDR3: CASSPGQGNFGTEAFF. The CDR3 DNA is TGTGCCAGTAGTCCGGGACAGGGGAATTTCGGCACTGAAGCTTTCTTT. Together with reference TRBV19 and TRBJ1-1, the CDR3 gives the full variable domain: DGGITQSPKYLFRKEGQNVTLSCEQNLNHDAMYWYRQDPGQGLRLIYYSQIVNDFQKGDIAEGYSVSREKKESFPLTVTSAQKNPTAFYLCASSPGQGNFGTEAFFGQGTRLTVV.

V usage is TRBV7-8 and J usage is TRBJ2-4, with 9 bases lining up with TRBD1. In germline, CDR1 is SGHVS, CDR2 FQNEAQ. The CDR3 extends over 16 amino acids. The J segment lost 8 bases and the V segment lost 5 bases, leaving 13 bases of the junction unmatched. This chain's CDR3 is CASSMRLGQGMDIQYF. The CDR3 region has the DNA TGTGCCAGCAGCATGCGACTTGGACAGGGGATGGACATTCAGTACTTC.

The chain links TRBV7-2 to TRBJ2-7; D is undetermined. The CDR3 spans 16 residues. V was trimmed by 1 base and J by 0 bases, leaving 13 bases between them. Germline values: CDR1 SGHTA, CDR2 FQGNSA. The CDR3 coding sequence is TGTGCCAGCAGCTTAGATTTAGGCTCCTCCTCCTACGAGCAGTACTTC. This gives the protein CASSLDLGSSSYEQYF.

For the CDR3, the DNA is TGTGCCAGCAGCGTAGGCCCAGCGGGGAGGGGCACAGATACGCAGTATTTT. Encoded protein: CASSVGPAGRGTDTQYF. The rearrangement joins TRBV9 to TRBJ2-3; 7 nucleotides align to TRBD2. V shed 0 bases, J shed 1 base, and the junction held 8 bases outside the gene matches. The CDR3 sequence is 17 residues long. Germline CDR1 is SGDLS and CDR2 is YYNGEE. The complete variable domain, with remaining parts taken from reference TRBV9 and TRBJ2-3, reads DSGVTQTPKHLITATGQRVTLRCSPRSGDLSVYWYQQSLDQGLQFLIQYYNGEERAKGNILERFSAQQFPDLHSELNLSSLELGDSALYFCASSVGPAGRGTDTQYFGPGTRLTVL.

The chain is built from TRBV5-1 and TRBJ2-1, with TRBD2 identical over 9 bases. V shed 3 bases and J 4 bases; nucleotides not matched to a gene: 8. The CDR3 length is 16 residues. CDR1 is SGHRS, CDR2 YFSETQ, per germline. The CDR3 DNA sequence: TGCGCCAGCAGCTCCTTTAGCGGGAGCCTATACAATGAGCAGTTCTTC. As protein: CASSSFSGSLYNEQFF.

The chain is built from TRBV16 and TRBJ2-7; 12 bases line up with TRBD1. From germline, CDR1 is KGHSY and CDR2 FQNENV. The CDR3 runs to 15 residues. V lost 6 bases, J lost 5 bases, and 8 bases stayed unmatched. In DNA, the CDR3 is TGTGCCAGCAGTCTAGGCGGGACAGGGGGCAACGAGCAGTACTTC. This translates into CASSLGGTGGNEQYF. The complete variable domain, with remaining parts taken from reference TRBV16 and TRBJ2-7, reads GEEVAQTPKHLVRGEGQKAKLYCAPIKGHSYVFWYQQVLKNEFKFLISFQNENVFDETGMPKERFSAKCLPNSPCSLEIQATKLEDSAVYFCASSLGGTGGNEQYFGPGTRLTVT.

This clone appeared once. V usage is TRBV30 and J usage is TRBJ2-5; TRBD2 might be the D (5 bases). CDR3 length: 13 amino acids. The V end lost 0 bases, the J end lost 3 bases, and 8 bases lay between the germline ends. CDR1 is GTSNPN and CDR2 is SVGIG in the germline V gene (reference sequence). CDR3 sequence (DNA): TGTGCCTGGAGTGTCGGACTGAAAGAGACCCAGTACTTC. This encodes CAWSVGLKETQYF.

This chain joins TRBV5-1 and TRBJ2-7, with TRBD2 matching 9 bases. The junction had 5 bases not matched to a gene; V was cut back by 4 bases and J by 6 bases. This CDR3 region has 13 residues. The germline V gene has CDR1 SGHRS and CDR2 YFSETQ. CDR3 amino acids: CASSRLAGLEQYF. The CDR3, as DNA: TGCGCCAGCAGCCGGCTAGCGGGACTCGAGCAGTACTTC.

The chain has TRBV28 and TRBJ2-7; D is possibly TRBD2 (6 bases). In germline, CDR1 is MDHEN, CDR2 SYDVKM. CDR3 size: 14 residues. Trimming shortened V by 3 bases and J by 2 bases, and 11 bases separated the two germline ends. For the CDR3, the DNA is TGTGCCAGCAGTTTGGGAGGACTACCCTACGAGCAGTACTTC. Protein product: CASSLGGLPYEQYF.

This chain connects TRBV13 to TRBJ2-7; TRBD2 matches 9 bases. This CDR3 has 15 amino acids. The germline V gene encodes CDR1 PRHDT and CDR2 FYEKMQ (reference sequence). V lost 4 bases and J lost 1; bases outside the gene matches: 5. The CDR3 DNA reads TGTGCCAGCAGCTCGGGACTAGCAGATTCCTACGAGCAGTACTTC. The encoded protein is CASSSGLADSYEQYF. The whole variable domain, filled in from reference TRBV13 and TRBJ2-7, reads AAGVIQSPRHLIKEKRETATLKCYPIPRHDTVYWYQQGPGQDPQFLISFYEKMQSDKGSIPDRFSAQQFSDYHSELNMSSLELGDSALYFCASSSGLADSYEQYFGPGTRLTVT.

This clone was picked up one time. This rearrangement joins TRBV29-1 to TRBJ2-3, with D unresolved. This CDR3 is built from 11 residues. The germline CDR1 and CDR2 sequences are SQVTM and ANQGSEA. V was clipped by 7 bases and J by 3 bases, with 8 bases between them. Here the CDR3 DNA reads TGCAGCGGGGCACGTACAGATACGCAGTATTTT. Translation gives CSGARTDTQYF.

The J gene is TRBJ1-2, the V gene TRBV28, with D maybe TRBD1 (5 bases). V gave up 3 bases and J gave up 2 bases, with 10 bases separating them. This CDR3 contains 14 residues. Germline V gene data show CDR1 as MDHEN and CDR2 as SYDVKM. CDR3 DNA: TGTGCCAGCAGTTTGGGGACGGAAAACTATGGCTACACCTTC. Translating gives CASSLGTENYGYTF.

This CDR3 reads CSVEIWSPGLRGTNEQFF. The CDR3 DNA follows: TGCAGCGTTGAAATATGGTCCCCGGGACTCCGAGGGACCAATGAGCAGTTCTTC. V gene TRBV29-1 combines with J gene TRBJ2-1, with TRBD2 as a possible D gene (6 bases). This CDR3 comprises 18 residues. Germline V gene data show CDR1 as SQVTM and CDR2 as ANQGSEA. The ends were cut back, 2 bases at V and 6 bases at J, with 26 bases in the middle.

This rearrangement joins TRBV28 to TRBJ1-1; possibly TRBD1 for D (6 bases). Trimming pared 6 bases from V and 0 bases from J, leaving 11 bases between. In germline, CDR1 is MDHEN, CDR2 SYDVKM. The CDR3 length is 14 residues. The CDR3 region is CASRRRGMNTEAFF. CDR3 nucleotides: TGTGCCAGCAGGCGCAGGGGTATGAACACTGAAGCTTTCTTT.

In this sample, this clone turned up once. The chain joins TRBV7-2 to TRBJ2-7, with TRBD1 matching over 7 bases. CDR1 is SGHTA, CDR2 FQGNSA, per germline. Trimming cost V 5 bases and J 0 bases; bases outside gene matches: 13. This CDR3 region has 17 residues. The DNA for the CDR3 is TGTGCCAGCAGCCGTCAGGTACAGGGGCTAATCTCCTACGAGCAGTACTTC. This encodes CASSRQVQGLISYEQYF.

This sequence joins TRBV5-1 and TRBJ2-1, with 11 bases fitting TRBD2. CDR3 length equals 16 residues. Germline V lookup: CDR1 SGHRS, CDR2 YFSETQ. Germline trimming cut 0 bases from V and 4 bases from J; bases unmatched to any gene: 3. The CDR3 nucleotides read TGCGCCAGCAGCTTGGACGGGACTAGCGGATACAATGAGCAGTTCTTC. Amino acid sequence: CASSLDGTSGYNEQFF.

In its sample, this clone was seen once. The chain recombines TRBV6-1 with TRBJ2-1; TRBD2 aligns across 7 bases. In germline, CDR1 is MNHNS, CDR2 SASEGT. There are 15 residues in the CDR3. This CDR3 reads CAGLAESQPYNEQFF. In nucleotides, the CDR3 is TGTGCTGGGCTAGCGGAGTCGCAGCCCTACAATGAGCAGTTCTTC.

V gene TRBV7-2 combines with J gene TRBJ2-1; TRBD2 matches at 15 bases. Germline V gene lookup returns CDR1 SGHTA and CDR2 FQGNSA. Trimming at V came to 5 bases and at J to 6 bases, leaving 2 bases not matched to a gene. The CDR3 contains 15 residues. The CDR3 protein is CASSPGLAGGNEQFF. CDR3 in DNA: TGTGCCAGCAGCCCGGGACTAGCGGGAGGCAATGAGCAGTTCTTC.